One sample yielded the 26 T cell receptor beta chains listed below, sequenced in a study of early T cells in non-severe SARS-CoV-2 infection. In TCRdb, the 5' RACE reads were re-called with MiXCR into one record per CDR3 protein. The table includes about 48,000 distinct CDR3 sequences, around 14% detected once. Material for sequencing was whole blood. The source of these receptors is an adult who was a healthcare worker with PCR-confirmed SARS-CoV-2 infection or an uninfected control (not recorded which).

This clonotype turned up a few times. Here the CDR3 DNA reads TGTGCCAGCATCATGAATCGGAACACTGAAGCTTTCTTT. Translated: CASIMNRNTEAFF. This chain joins TRBV28 and TRBJ1-1; D unresolved. V lost 7 bases and J lost 1, with 10 bases in between. CDR3 length: 13 residues. Germline values: CDR1 MDHEN, CDR2 SYDVKM.

This clonotype was recorded at least ten times. The V call is TRBV4-1, the J call TRBJ2-7, with 9 nucleotides matching TRBD1. J gave up 4 bases and V 1 base, and 5 bases lay outside the gene matches. CDR1 is MGHRA and CDR2 is YSYEKL in the germline V gene. The CDR3 runs 15 residues. CDR3 loop: CASSQVSGTGYEQYF. For the CDR3, the DNA is TGCGCCAGCAGCCAAGTTTCCGGGACAGGGTACGAGCAGTACTTC.

This clonotype came up a few times. Here the CDR3 DNA reads TGCAGTGCTAGTTTCGGGTCTAGGGCTTTCTTT. Translation gives CSASFGSRAFF. The chain has TRBV20-1 and TRBJ1-1; D is undetermined. V shed 3 bases and J shed 11 bases, with 13 bases lying between them. CDR3 length: 11 amino acids. CDR1 is DFQATT and CDR2 is SNEGSKA in the germline V gene (reference sequence).

Many counts were recorded for this clonotype. This chain connects TRBV3-1 to TRBJ2-5, with D tentatively TRBD1 (5 bases). Trimming cost V 0 bases and J 3 bases, with 32 bases left between them. Germline lookup yields CDR1 LGHDT and CDR2 YNNKEL (reference sequence). The CDR3 spans 22 residues. CDR3 coding DNA: TGTGCCAGCAGCCAAGAAGTGGGCAGGGCTATGAGAATCGATAGTGAGAAAGAGACCCAGTACTTC. This gives the protein CASSQEVGRAMRIDSEKETQYF.

The sample holds many counts of this clonotype. The chain is built from TRBV5-4 and TRBJ2-1; TRBD2 matches at 8 bases. Per the germline V gene, CDR1 is SGHNT and CDR2 is YYREEE (reference sequence). CDR3 length: 16 residues. After removal of 4 bases from V and 2 bases from J, the junction contained 8 bases not matched to a gene. For the CDR3, the DNA is TGTGCCAGCAGCCGTACCCTTAGCGGGGCCTACAATGAGCAGTTCTTC. Translated, it gives CASSRTLSGAYNEQFF.

The chain has TRBV19 and TRBJ2-1; TRBD2 agrees at 8 bases. The CDR3 runs to 14 residues. V gave up 3 bases and J gave up 7 bases; unmatched junction bases: 5. Germline V lookup: CDR1 LNHDA, CDR2 SQIVND (reference sequence). CDR3 sequence: CASSIVGGANEQFF. In DNA form, the CDR3 reads TGTGCCAGTAGTATCGTCGGGGGGGCAAATGAGCAGTTCTTC.

Ten or more counts support this clonotype. The chain joins TRBV12-3 or TRBV12-4 to TRBJ1-1; D perhaps matches TRBD1 (5 bases). Trimming stripped 2 bases from V and 6 bases from J, with 10 bases between. The CDR3 is 13 amino acids. The CDR3 reads CASSLRGRAEAFF. CDR3 DNA sequence: TGTGCCAGCAGTTTAAGGGGTAGGGCTGAAGCTTTCTTT.

This clonotype has at least ten counts. The chain has TRBV27 and TRBJ2-5; 8 positions agree with TRBD2. The germline gives CDR1 MNHEY, CDR2 SMNVEV (reference sequence). J gave up 4 bases and V 5 bases, and 6 bases lay outside the gene matches. This CDR3 spans 14 amino acids. CDR3 bases: TGTGCCAGCAGTCAAATTGCGGGGGGAGAGACCCAGTACTTC. Its protein is CASSQIAGGETQYF.

This clonotype was seen a few times. This chain connects TRBV29-1 to TRBJ1-2; D gene ambiguous. The germline V and J ends were trimmed by 8 bases and 6 bases, with 10 bases remaining between them. This CDR3 has 10 residues. Germline CDR1 reads SQVTM; CDR2 reads ANQGSEA. The CDR3 region is CSCDDHGYTF. CDR3 sequence (DNA): TGCAGCTGTGACGATCATGGCTACACCTTC.

This clonotype was counted at least ten times. The gene calls are TRBV2 and TRBJ2-7, with D unclear. This CDR3 is 12 amino acids long. CDR1 is SNHLY and CDR2 is FYNNEI in the germline V gene. Trimming cost V 7 bases and J 4 bases, with 11 bases left between them. The CDR3 region is CASTGQLYEQYF. The CDR3 bases are TGTGCCAGCACCGGGCAACTATACGAGCAGTACTTC.

This clonotype occurred many times. This chain links TRBV29-1 with TRBJ1-3; D gene unclear. Germline CDR1 reads SQVTM; CDR2 reads ANQGSEA. The ends were cut back, 6 bases at V and 1 base at J, with 13 bases in the middle. The CDR3 spans 14 residues. Here the CDR3 reads CSVYSGGSGNTIYF. The CDR3, as DNA: TGCAGCGTCTACTCCGGCGGATCTGGAAACACCATATATTTT. The whole variable domain, remainder taken from reference TRBV29-1 and TRBJ1-3, is SAVISQKPSRDICQRGTSLTIQCQVDSQVTMMFWYRQQPGQSLTLIATANQGSEATYESGFVIDKFPISRPNLTFSTLTVSNMSPEDSSIYLCSVYSGGSGNTIYFGEGSWLTVV.

With regard to this clonotype: Being one base from a much bigger clone, this may be a read error. The V gene is TRBV29-1, the J gene TRBJ1-1; D remains unclear. CDR3 length equals 13 residues. The germline V and J ends were trimmed by 7 bases and 4 bases, with 16 bases remaining between them. The V gene's germline CDR1 is SQVTM and CDR2 ANQGSEA. In DNA, the CDR3 is TGCAGCGCCTCACCCCAGGTGACCACTGAAGCTTTCTTT. This sequence encodes CSASPQVTTEAFF.

This clonotype was observed many times. V and J are TRBV20-1 and TRBJ2-2; TRBD2 matches 16 bases. CDR3 size: 16 residues. V was clipped by 6 bases and J by 7 bases; unmatched bases: 8. Germline CDR1 DFQATT, CDR2 SNEGSKA (reference sequence). CDR3 loop: CSARGLAGGRNGELFF. The CDR3 nucleotides read TGCAGTGCGAGGGGACTAGCGGGAGGGCGTAACGGGGAGCTGTTTTTT.

This clonotype was observed at least ten times. V gene TRBV5-1 combines with J gene TRBJ2-5; TRBD1 matches 10 bases. The germline V gene has CDR1 SGHRS and CDR2 YFSETQ. V was clipped by 4 bases and J by 3 bases; unmatched bases: 3. The CDR3 runs to 14 residues. CDR3 nucleotide sequence: TGCGCCAGCAGCCACGGGACAGGGGAAGAGACCCAGTACTTC. Translation: CASSHGTGEETQYF.

This chain links TRBV28 with TRBJ1-6; no firm D call. CDR3 length: 10 residues. The germline V and J ends were trimmed by 9 bases and 10 bases, with 7 bases remaining between them. CDR1 is MDHEN and CDR2 is SYDVKM in the germline V gene. CDR3 DNA sequence: TGTGCCAGTCCTCGATCACCCCTCCACTTT. Its translation: CASPRSPLHF.

This chain links TRBV28 with TRBJ2-6; no definite D call. Germline CDR1 MDHEN, CDR2 SYDVKM. V was trimmed by 7 bases and J by 0 bases, leaving 10 bases between them. CDR3 length: 15 amino acids. CDR3 sequence (DNA): TGTGCCAGCACCCGGAAGCTCTCTGGGGCCAACGTCCTGACTTTC. It specifies CASTRKLSGANVLTF. Full variable domain (rest looked up from reference TRBV28 and TRBJ2-6): DVKVTQSSRYLVKRTGEKVFLECVQDMDHENMFWYRQDPGLGLRLIYFSYDVKMKEKGDIPEGYSVSREKKERFSLILESASTNQTSMYLCASTRKLSGANVLTFGAGSRLTVL.

The gene calls are TRBV20-1 and TRBJ2-1; D is undetermined. Trimming stripped 6 bases from V and 5 bases from J, with 14 bases between. This CDR3 has 13 residues. Germline V lookup: CDR1 DFQATT, CDR2 SNEGSKA (reference sequence). The CDR3 bases are TGCAGTGCCCAGACCCTGATAGACAATGAGCAGTTCTTC. Residues: CSAQTLIDNEQFF.

In its sample, this clonotype was seen many times. The chain is built from TRBV5-1 and TRBJ1-2; D is undetermined. Per germline, CDR1 SGHRS and CDR2 YFSETQ. The V and J ends lost 0 bases and 5 bases respectively, with 11 bases between them. The length of the CDR3 is 14 residues. The CDR3 DNA reads TGCGCCAGCAGCTTGGAGGGCGGAAAATATGGCTACACCTTC. Its translation is CASSLEGGKYGYTF.

This clonotype was recorded a few times. This chain connects TRBV11-2 to TRBJ2-5; D is possibly TRBD1 or TRBD2 (5 bases each). CDR3 size: 16 residues. V was trimmed by 1 base and J by 1 base, leaving 13 bases between them. CDR1 is SGHAT, CDR2 FQNNGV, per germline. The CDR3: CASSLVGWGTQETQYF. The CDR3, as DNA: TGTGCCAGCAGCTTAGTCGGATGGGGGACCCAAGAGACCCAGTACTTC.

Many counts were recorded for this clonotype. The V gene is TRBV30, the J gene TRBJ2-1; D is possibly TRBD1 (5 bases). The CDR3 length is 13 residues. The germline V and J ends were trimmed by 1 base and 5 bases, with 9 bases remaining between them. Per germline, CDR1 GTSNPN and CDR2 SVGIG (reference sequence). The CDR3 loop is CAWSAPGNNEQFF. The CDR3 nucleotides are TGTGCCTGGAGTGCCCCAGGGAACAATGAGCAGTTCTTC.

This clonotype was found many times. V is TRBV12-3 or TRBV12-4 and J is TRBJ1-2; a possible D gene is TRBD1 (6 bases). The V and J ends lost 6 bases and 4 bases respectively, with 15 bases between them. The CDR3 consists of 14 residues. The DNA for the CDR3 is TGTGCCAGCAGCTTGGACAGCGCTGTCTATGGCTACACCTTC. Residues: CASSLDSAVYGYTF.

This clonotype occurred many times. The chain links TRBV12-3 or TRBV12-4 to TRBJ1-3; possibly TRBD1 for D (6 bases). The CDR3 totals 15 residues. V lost 5 bases and J lost 6, with 17 bases in between. This CDR3 is CASSPTRTAENTIYF. The DNA of the CDR3 is TGTGCCAGCAGTCCAACCCGGACAGCTGAAAACACCATATATTTT.

V gene TRBV4-1 combines with J gene TRBJ1-4, with a possible D match to TRBD1 (5 bases). In germline, CDR1 is MGHRA, CDR2 YSYEKL. CDR3 length: 15 amino acids. V dropped 6 bases and J dropped 8 bases, with 19 bases sitting between them. CDR3 in amino acids: CASRPGSGPIEKLFF. The CDR3, as DNA: TGCGCCAGCAGACCTGGTTCGGGGCCGATCGAAAAACTGTTTTTT.

About this clonotype: Because it lacks the conserved phenylalanine or tryptophan at the end, this CDR3 is likely a read error. The chain links TRBV18 to TRBJ2-3; 10 nucleotides agree with TRBD2. The junction had 2 bases not matched to a gene; V was cut back by 3 bases and J by 2 bases. From germline, CDR1 is KGHSH and CDR2 LQKENI. The CDR3 sequence is 15 residues long. The CDR3 nucleotides read TGTGCCAGCTCACCTGGACTAGCGGCCACAGATACGCAGTATTTG. Translation gives CASSPGLAATDTQYL.

Only a few counts were recorded for this clonotype. The rearrangement joins TRBV20-1 to TRBJ1-2, with D unclear. Germline CDR1 DFQATT, CDR2 SNEGSKA (reference sequence). The CDR3 length is 13 residues. With 4 bases removed from V and 1 base from J, the gap between germline ends came to 10 bases. CDR3 residues: CSAKDGYNYGYTF. CDR3 coding DNA: TGCAGTGCTAAGGACGGCTATAACTATGGCTACACCTTC.

The chain links TRBV7-9 to TRBJ1-1; 8 positions agree with TRBD1. This CDR3 has 16 residues. Germline CDR1 is SEHNR and CDR2 is FQNEAQ (reference sequence). The V and J ends lost 5 bases and 1 base, in that order; junction bases with no gene match: 9. This CDR3 reads CASSQGAGTPNTEAFF. The CDR3, as DNA: TGTGCCAGCAGCCAGGGGGCCGGGACACCGAACACTGAAGCTTTCTTT. The full variable domain, with the rest looked up from reference TRBV7-9 and TRBJ1-1, is DTGVSQNPRHKITKRGQNVTFRCDPISEHNRLYWYRQTLGQGPEFLTYFQNEAQLEKSRLLSDRFSAERPKGSFSTLEIQRTEQGDSAMYLCASSQGAGTPNTEAFFGQGTRLTVV.